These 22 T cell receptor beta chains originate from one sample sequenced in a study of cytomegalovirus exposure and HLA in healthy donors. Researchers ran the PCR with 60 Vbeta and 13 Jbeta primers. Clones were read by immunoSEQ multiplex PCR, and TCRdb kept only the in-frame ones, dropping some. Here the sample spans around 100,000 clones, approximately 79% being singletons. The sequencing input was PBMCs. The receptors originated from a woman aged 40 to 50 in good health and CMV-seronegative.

The CDR3 nucleotides read TGTGCCATCAGTGACCCTAGCGGGGGGGCCTTTGTCGAGCAGTACTTC. Protein product: CAISDPSGGAFVEQYF. This sequence joins TRBV10-3 and TRBJ2-7, with 12 nucleotides matching TRBD2. Per germline, CDR1 ENHRY and CDR2 SYGVKD. The CDR3 is 16 residues long. The trim removed 3 bases at V and 6 bases at J, leaving 9 bases unmatched.

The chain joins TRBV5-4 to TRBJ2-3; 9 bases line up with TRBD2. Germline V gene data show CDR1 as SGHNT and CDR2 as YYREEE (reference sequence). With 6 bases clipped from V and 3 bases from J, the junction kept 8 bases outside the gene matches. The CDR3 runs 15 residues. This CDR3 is CASTSRTSVTDTQYF. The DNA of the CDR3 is TGTGCCAGCACCTCCCGGACTAGCGTAACAGATACGCAGTATTTT.

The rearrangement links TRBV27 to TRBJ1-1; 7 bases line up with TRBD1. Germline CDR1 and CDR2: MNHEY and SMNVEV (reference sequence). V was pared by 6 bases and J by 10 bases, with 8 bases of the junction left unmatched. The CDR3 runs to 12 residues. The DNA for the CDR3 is TGTGCCAGCAGCAAGACAGGGCTCGGAGCTTTCTTT. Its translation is CASSKTGLGAFF.

CDR3 sequence: CASSPHGGTVAKNIQYF. CDR3 sequence (DNA): TGTGCCAGCAGCCCCCATGGAGGGACCGTAGCCAAAAACATTCAGTACTTC. This chain uses TRBV7-2 with TRBJ2-4; the D gene is possibly TRBD2 (6 bases). V was cut by 5 bases and J by 0 bases, with 17 bases left in between. CDR1 and CDR2 (germline): SGHTA, FQGNSA. CDR3 length: 17 amino acids.

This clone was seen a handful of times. CDR3 residues: CASSLGRGALNTEAFF. In nucleotides, the CDR3 is TGCGCCAGCAGCCTGGGTCGGGGGGCATTGAACACTGAAGCTTTCTTT. The chain recombines TRBV5-1 with TRBJ1-1; D perhaps matches TRBD1 (6 bases). Trimming cost V 4 bases and J 0 bases, with 16 bases left between them. This CDR3 spans 16 amino acids. Germline loops: CDR1 SGHRS, CDR2 YFSETQ.

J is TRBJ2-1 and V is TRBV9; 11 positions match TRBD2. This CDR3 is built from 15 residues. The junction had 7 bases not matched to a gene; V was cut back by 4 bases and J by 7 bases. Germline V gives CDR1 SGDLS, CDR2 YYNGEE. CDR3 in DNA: TGTGCCAGCAGCCTTACTAGCGGGGGTACGAATGAGCAGTTCTTC. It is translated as CASSLTSGGTNEQFF.

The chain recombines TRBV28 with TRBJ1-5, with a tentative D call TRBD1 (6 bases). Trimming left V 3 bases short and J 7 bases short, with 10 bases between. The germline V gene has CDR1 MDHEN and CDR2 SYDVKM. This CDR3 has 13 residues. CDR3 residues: CASSFGGAQPQHF. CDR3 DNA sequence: TGTGCCAGCAGTTTTGGGGGCGCGCAGCCCCAGCATTTT. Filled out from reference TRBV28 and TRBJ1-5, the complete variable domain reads DVKVTQSSRYLVKRTGEKVFLECVQDMDHENMFWYRQDPGLGLRLIYFSYDVKMKEKGDIPEGYSVSREKKERFSLILESASTNQTSMYLCASSFGGAQPQHFGDGTRLSIL.

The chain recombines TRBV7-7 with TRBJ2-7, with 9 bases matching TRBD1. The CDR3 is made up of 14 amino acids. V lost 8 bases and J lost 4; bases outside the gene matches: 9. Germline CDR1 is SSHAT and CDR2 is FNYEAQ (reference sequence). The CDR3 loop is CASGGLGTGYEQYF. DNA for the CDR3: TGTGCCAGCGGGGGTTTGGGGACAGGGTACGAGCAGTACTTC.

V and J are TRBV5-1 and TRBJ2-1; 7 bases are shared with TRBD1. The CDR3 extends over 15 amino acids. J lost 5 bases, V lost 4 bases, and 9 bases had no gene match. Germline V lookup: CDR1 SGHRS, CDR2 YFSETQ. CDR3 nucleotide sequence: TGCGCCAGCAGCCCTATGGGACAGAGAAACAATGAGCAGTTCTTC. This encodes CASSPMGQRNNEQFF.

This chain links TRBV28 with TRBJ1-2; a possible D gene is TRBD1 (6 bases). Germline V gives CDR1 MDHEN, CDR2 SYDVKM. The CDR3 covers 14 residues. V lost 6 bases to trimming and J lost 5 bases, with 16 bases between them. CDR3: CASRTQGESYGYTF. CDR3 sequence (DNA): TGTGCCAGCAGGACACAGGGAGAGTCATATGGCTACACCTTC.

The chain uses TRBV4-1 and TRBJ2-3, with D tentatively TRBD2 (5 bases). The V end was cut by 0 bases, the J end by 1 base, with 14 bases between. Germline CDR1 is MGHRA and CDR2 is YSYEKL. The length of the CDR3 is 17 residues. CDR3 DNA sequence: TGCGCCAGCAGCCAAGATGGCCCGACCGGGGGCACAGATACGCAGTATTTT. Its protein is CASSQDGPTGGTDTQYF.

The DNA of the CDR3 is TGTGCCAGTAGTATAGGACAGCGGGCCGTTTACAATGAGCAGTTCTTC. It translates to CASSIGQRAVYNEQFF. The chain carries TRBV19 and TRBJ2-1; maybe TRBD2 (6 bases). Germline assignment: CDR1 LNHDA and CDR2 SQIVND (reference sequence). The ends were cut back, 1 base at V and 4 bases at J, with 14 bases in the middle. The CDR3 runs 16 residues.

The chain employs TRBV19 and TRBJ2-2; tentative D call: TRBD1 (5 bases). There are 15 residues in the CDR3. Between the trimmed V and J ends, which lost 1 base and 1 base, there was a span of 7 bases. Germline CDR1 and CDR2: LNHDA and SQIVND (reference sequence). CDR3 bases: TGTGCCAGTAGTATAGGGGGCGTGAACACCGGGGAGCTGTTTTTT. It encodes CASSIGGVNTGELFF.

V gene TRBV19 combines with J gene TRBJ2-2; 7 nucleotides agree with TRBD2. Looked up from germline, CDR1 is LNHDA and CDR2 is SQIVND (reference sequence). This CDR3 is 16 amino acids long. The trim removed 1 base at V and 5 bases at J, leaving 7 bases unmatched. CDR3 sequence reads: CASSIVSGPGTGELFF. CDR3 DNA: TGTGCCAGTAGTATAGTTAGCGGGCCAGGGACCGGGGAGCTGTTTTTT.

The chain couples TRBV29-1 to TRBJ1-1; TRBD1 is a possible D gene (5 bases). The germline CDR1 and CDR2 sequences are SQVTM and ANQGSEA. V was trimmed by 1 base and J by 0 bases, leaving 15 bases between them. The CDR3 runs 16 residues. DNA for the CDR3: TGCAGCGTTGAAGGGGCCCAGGGTTCCATGAACACTGAAGCTTTCTTT. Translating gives CSVEGAQGSMNTEAFF. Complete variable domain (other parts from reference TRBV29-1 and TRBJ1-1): SAVISQKPSRDICQRGTSLTIQCQVDSQVTMMFWYRQQPGQSLTLIATANQGSEATYESGFVIDKFPISRPNLTFSTLTVSNMSPEDSSIYLCSVEGAQGSMNTEAFFGQGTRLTVV.

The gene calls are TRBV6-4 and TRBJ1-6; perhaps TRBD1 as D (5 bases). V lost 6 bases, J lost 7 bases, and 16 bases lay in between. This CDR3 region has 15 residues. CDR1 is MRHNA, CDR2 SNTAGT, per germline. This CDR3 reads CASRVGQGGNSPLHF. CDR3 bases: TGTGCCAGCAGGGTCGGTCAGGGAGGCAATTCACCCCTCCACTTT.

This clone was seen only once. The CDR3 loop is CASSLVEGVYGYTF. The DNA of the CDR3 is TGTGCCAGCAGCTTAGTGGAGGGAGTCTATGGCTACACCTTC. This chain joins TRBV7-9 and TRBJ1-2; D unresolved. The V end lost 1 base, the J end lost 4 bases, and 10 bases lay between the germline ends. This CDR3 region has 14 residues. CDR1 and CDR2 (germline): SEHNR, FQNEAQ (reference sequence).

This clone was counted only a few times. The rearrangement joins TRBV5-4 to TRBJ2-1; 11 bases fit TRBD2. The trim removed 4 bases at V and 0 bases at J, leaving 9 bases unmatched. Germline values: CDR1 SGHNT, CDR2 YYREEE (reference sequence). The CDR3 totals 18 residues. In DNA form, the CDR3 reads TGTGCCAGCAGCCCCCGACTAGCGGGATGGAGCTCCTACAATGAGCAGTTCTTC. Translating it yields CASSPRLAGWSSYNEQFF. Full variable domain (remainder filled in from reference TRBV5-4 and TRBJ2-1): ETGVTQSPTHLIKTRGQQVTLRCSSQSGHNTVSWYQQALGQGPQFIFQYYREEENGRGNFPPRFSGLQFPNYSSELNVNALELDDSALYLCASSPRLAGWSSYNEQFFGPGTRLTVL.

The CDR3 DNA sequence: TGTGCCAGCAGCCCAGGACTAGCGGGAGGGCCTACCCACAATGAGCAGTTCTTC. Its translation: CASSPGLAGGPTHNEQFF. The gene calls are TRBV5-4 and TRBJ2-1; 15 bases match TRBD2. Germline CDR1 is SGHNT and CDR2 is YYREEE (reference sequence). V shed 4 bases and J 5 bases; nucleotides not matched to a gene: 10. CDR3 length: 18 amino acids.

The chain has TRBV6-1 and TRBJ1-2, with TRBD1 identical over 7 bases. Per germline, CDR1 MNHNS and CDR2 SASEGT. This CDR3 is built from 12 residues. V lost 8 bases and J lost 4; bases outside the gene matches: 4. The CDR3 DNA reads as TGTGCCAGCGGACAGGCCTCCTATGGCTACACCTTC. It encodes CASGQASYGYTF.

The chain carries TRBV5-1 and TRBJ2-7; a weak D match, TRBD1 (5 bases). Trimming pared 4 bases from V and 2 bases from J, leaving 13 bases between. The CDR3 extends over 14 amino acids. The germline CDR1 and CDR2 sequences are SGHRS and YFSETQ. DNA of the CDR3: TGCGCCAGCAGCCCAGCCAAGGGGACCTACGAGCAGTACTTC. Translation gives CASSPAKGTYEQYF.

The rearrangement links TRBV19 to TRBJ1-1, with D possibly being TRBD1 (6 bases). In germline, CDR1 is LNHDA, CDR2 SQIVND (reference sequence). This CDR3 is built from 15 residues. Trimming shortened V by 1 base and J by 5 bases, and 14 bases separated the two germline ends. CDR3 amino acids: CASSIGGGAATEAFF. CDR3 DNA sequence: TGTGCCAGTAGTATAGGGGGGGGCGCGGCGACTGAAGCTTTCTTT.